What follows are 21 T cell receptor beta chains derived from one specimen sequenced in a study of beta chain features in type 1 diabetes listed by TCRdb under 2018. The library was obtained by the immunoSEQ multiplex PCR assay. The High Capacity cDNA Reverse Transcription Kit was used to reverse transcribe all of the isolated RNA, meaning that expressed TCRB transcripts were what got sequenced. The immuneACCESS repertoire file appears here via TCRdb, limited to in-frame rearrangements. These files lack a portion of the clones; in checked studies, under half of the deficit traces to unresolved V genes, and the cause of the others is not known. For this sample there are about 160,000 clones; 9% to 10% appear just once. The ten top clones hold 2.3% of the sample. The sequenced material came from central memory CD4+ T cells from blood. The receptor set was obtained from a woman under 30 in good health.

There are a few counts of this clone. The chain links TRBV7-2 to TRBJ2-7, with TRBD2 identical over 12 bases. V was clipped by 2 bases and J by 5 bases; unmatched bases: 7. The CDR3 contains 16 residues. Per the germline V gene, CDR1 is SGHTA and CDR2 is FQGNSA. The CDR3 here is CASSLYLAGGRDEQYF. The CDR3 nucleotides read TGTGCCAGCAGCTTATACCTAGCGGGGGGGAGGGACGAGCAGTACTTC.

The gene calls are TRBV7-2 and TRBJ1-6; D not resolved. In germline, CDR1 is SGHTA, CDR2 FQGNSA. This CDR3 has 15 amino acids. V was trimmed by 7 bases and J by 7 bases, leaving 17 bases between them. Here the CDR3 reads CASTRGPDRNSPLHF. The DNA for the CDR3 is TGTGCCAGCACTAGAGGGCCGGATCGAAATTCACCCCTCCACTTT.

The genes are TRBV5-1 and TRBJ2-1; D unclear. The V end was cut by 0 bases, the J end by 3 bases, with 7 bases between. CDR1 SGHRS and CDR2 YFSETQ come from the germline V gene. CDR3 length equals 14 residues. The CDR3 DNA follows: TGCGCCAGCAGCTTGGAGGCTAGCTACAATGAGCAGTTCTTC. Translation: CASSLEASYNEQFF. Based on the CDR3 plus reference TRBV5-1 and TRBJ2-1, the full variable domain is KAGVTQTPRYLIKTRGQQVTLSCSPISGHRSVSWYQQTPGQGLQFLFEYFSETQRNKGNFPGRFSGRQFSNSRSEMNVSTLELGDSALYLCASSLEASYNEQFFGPGTRLTVL.

V and J are TRBV19 and TRBJ1-1; no clear D gene. V gave up 3 bases and J gave up 4 bases, with 12 bases separating them. The V gene's germline CDR1 is LNHDA and CDR2 SQIVND (reference sequence). The CDR3 runs 14 residues. CDR3 amino acids: CASSMGRWATEAFF. Written as DNA, the CDR3 is TGTGCCAGTAGTATGGGGAGGTGGGCCACTGAAGCTTTCTTT.

The rearrangement joins TRBV5-4 to TRBJ2-6, with a possible D match to TRBD1 (5 bases). Germline CDR1 reads SGHNT; CDR2 reads YYREEE (reference sequence). Between the trimmed V and J ends, which lost 0 bases and 0 bases, there was a span of 10 bases. This CDR3 has 17 residues. The CDR3 DNA reads as TGTGCCAGCAGCTTGGGACAGTCTCCCTCTGGGGCCAACGTCCTGACTTTC. Protein sequence: CASSLGQSPSGANVLTF. Based on the CDR3 plus reference TRBV5-4 and TRBJ2-6, the full variable domain is ETGVTQSPTHLIKTRGQQVTLRCSSQSGHNTVSWYQQALGQGPQFIFQYYREEENGRGNFPPRFSGLQFPNYSSELNVNALELDDSALYLCASSLGQSPSGANVLTFGAGSRLTVL.

The chain employs TRBV9 and TRBJ2-3; 10 bases agree with TRBD1. The trim removed 4 bases at V and 3 bases at J, leaving 2 bases unmatched. The CDR3 totals 14 residues. Per the germline V gene, CDR1 is SGDLS and CDR2 is YYNGEE. The DNA of the CDR3 is TGTGCCAGCAGCCGACAGGGGGCAACAGATACGCAGTATTTT. Protein: CASSRQGATDTQYF.

The sample holds a few counts of this clone. This chain connects TRBV2 to TRBJ1-4; a weak D match, TRBD1 (5 bases). This CDR3 spans 13 amino acids. V was trimmed by 8 bases and J by 6 bases, leaving 13 bases between them. Germline CDR1 and CDR2: SNHLY and FYNNEI. The CDR3 nucleotides are TGTGCCAGCGTTCAGGGTTTGGATGAAAAACTGTTTTTT. This codes for CASVQGLDEKLFF.

This chain uses TRBV5-1 with TRBJ2-5, with TRBD2 as a possible D gene (6 bases). CDR1 is SGHRS, CDR2 YFSETQ, per germline. The germline V and J ends were trimmed by 1 base and 3 bases, with 10 bases remaining between them. This CDR3 comprises 14 residues. Written as DNA, the CDR3 is TGCGCCAGCAGCTTGTCTTGGGGGGAAGAGACCCAGTACTTC. Its protein is CASSLSWGEETQYF. The variable domain in full, completed from reference TRBV5-1 and TRBJ2-5, reads KAGVTQTPRYLIKTRGQQVTLSCSPISGHRSVSWYQQTPGQGLQFLFEYFSETQRNKGNFPGRFSGRQFSNSRSEMNVSTLELGDSALYLCASSLSWGEETQYFGPGTRLLVL.

The chain recombines TRBV28 with TRBJ1-3; no definite D call. CDR3 length: 16 residues. Germline CDR1 and CDR2: MDHEN and SYDVKM. V was trimmed by 5 bases and J by 4 bases, leaving 18 bases between them. The CDR3 spells CASSPLGGRWGNTIYF. Here the CDR3 DNA reads TGTGCCAGCAGTCCTCTCGGCGGGAGGTGGGGAAACACCATATATTTT.

The table lists this clone with a few counts. This chain uses TRBV10-3 with TRBJ2-3, with D maybe TRBD1 (5 bases). CDR3 size: 15 residues. The germline V gene has CDR1 ENHRY and CDR2 SYGVKD. V was cut by 0 bases and J by 6 bases, with 13 bases left in between. Written as DNA, the CDR3 is TGTGCCATCAGTGAGTCAGGGCAGGACATGGATACGCAGTATTTT. Translated: CAISESGQDMDTQYF.

The chain recombines TRBV4-2 with TRBJ2-7; TRBD1 might be the D (6 bases). Trimming left V 0 bases short and J 0 bases short, with 15 bases between. CDR1 is LGHNA and CDR2 is YNFKEQ in the germline V gene. This CDR3 is 17 amino acids long. The CDR3 nucleotides are TGTGCCAGCAGCCAAGACTTTGTGAGACAGGTCTCCTACGAGCAGTACTTC. Its protein is CASSQDFVRQVSYEQYF.

This sequence joins TRBV5-1 and TRBJ2-5, with TRBD2 matching 8 bases. The CDR3 covers 16 residues. Germline V gene sequence: CDR1 SGHRS, CDR2 YFSETQ. V lost 0 bases and J lost 2; bases outside the gene matches: 6. CDR3 sequence (DNA): TGCGCCAGCAGCTTGGGTGGGGTAGCGGGACAAGAGACCCAGTACTTC. Translating gives CASSLGGVAGQETQYF. The whole variable domain, filled in from reference TRBV5-1 and TRBJ2-5, reads KAGVTQTPRYLIKTRGQQVTLSCSPISGHRSVSWYQQTPGQGLQFLFEYFSETQRNKGNFPGRFSGRQFSNSRSEMNVSTLELGDSALYLCASSLGGVAGQETQYFGPGTRLLVL.

This clone turned up a few times. The rearrangement joins TRBV6-4 to TRBJ2-3; 7 bases are a match to TRBD1. The CDR3 length is 15 residues. V lost 0 bases to trimming and J lost 2 bases; unmatched junction nucleotides: 2. Germline CDR1 MRHNA, CDR2 SNTAGT. The CDR3 loop reads CASSDSQGHTDTQYF. DNA of the CDR3: TGTGCCAGCAGTGACTCACAGGGGCACACAGATACGCAGTATTTT.

The V call is TRBV5-1, the J call TRBJ2-7; TRBD1 matches at 8 bases. The V gene's germline CDR1 is SGHRS and CDR2 YFSETQ. The CDR3 totals 14 residues. The ends lost 6 bases at V and 2 bases at J; junction bases unmatched: 7. CDR3 sequence reads: CASKGQGATYEQYF. Here the CDR3 DNA reads TGCGCCAGCAAGGGGCAGGGGGCTACCTACGAGCAGTACTTC.

The chain links TRBV5-1 to TRBJ2-3; possible D gene TRBD2, 6 bases. Germline loops: CDR1 SGHRS, CDR2 YFSETQ. The V and J ends lost 0 bases and 6 bases respectively, with 14 bases between them. The CDR3 is made up of 15 amino acids. The CDR3 is CASSLDSPGVDTQYF. CDR3 nucleotide sequence: TGCGCCAGCAGCTTGGACTCCCCGGGGGTGGATACGCAGTATTTT.

The sample holds a few counts of this clone. This could be a read error, since a much larger clone is one nucleotide away. CDR3 sequence (DNA): TGTGCCAGCAGCCAAGAGGAAGGTTTGACAGACCAAGAGACCCAGTACTTC. Protein product: CASSQEEGLTDQETQYF. This sequence joins TRBV4-2 and TRBJ2-5; D is possibly TRBD1 (5 bases). The CDR3 consists of 17 residues. Germline lookup yields CDR1 LGHNA and CDR2 YNFKEQ. With 0 bases removed from V and 0 bases from J, the gap between germline ends came to 14 bases.

This clone was picked up a small number of times. This chain connects TRBV6-5 to TRBJ1-2; D is ambiguous. The V end was cut by 6 bases, the J end by 4 bases, with 12 bases between. Per the germline V gene, CDR1 is MNHEY and CDR2 is SVGAGI. This CDR3 has 13 amino acids. CDR3 sequence reads: CASRQKGFYGYTF. The CDR3 coding sequence is TGTGCCAGCAGACAGAAAGGATTCTATGGCTACACCTTC.

The chain recombines TRBV4-2 with TRBJ1-5, with 7 positions matching TRBD1. CDR3 length: 15 residues. V was clipped by 1 base and J by 3 bases; unmatched bases: 3. The germline V gene has CDR1 LGHNA and CDR2 YNFKEQ. As DNA, the CDR3 is TGTGCCAGCAGCCAAGCGACAGGGCCCAATCAGCCCCAGCATTTT. Translation gives CASSQATGPNQPQHF.

This clone was counted many times. The chain joins TRBV21-1 to TRBJ1-1; the table names TRBD1, a call not compared with the DNA. TRBV21-1 is termed a pseudogene. This CDR3 is 14 amino acids long. The CDR3 DNA follows: TGTGCCAGCAGCATTGACAGGTTCCACACTGAAGCTTTCTTT. It translates to CASSIDRFHTEAFF.

This clone has only a few counts. The CDR3 sequence: CASSLADTGNTIYF. CDR3 nucleotides: TGTGCCAGCAGCTTAGCTGACACTGGAAACACCATATATTTT. The rearrangement joins TRBV7-9 to TRBJ1-3; no clear D gene. The ends were cut back, 0 bases at V and 2 bases at J, with 5 bases in the middle. The germline V gene has CDR1 SEHNR and CDR2 FQNEAQ (reference sequence). The CDR3 is made up of 14 amino acids.

The chain is built from TRBV11-3 and TRBJ2-5; 7 bases line up with TRBD1. The germline gives CDR1 SGHNT, CDR2 YENEEA. V lost 5 bases to trimming and J lost 3 bases; unmatched junction nucleotides: 6. The CDR3 runs to 14 residues. The CDR3 coding sequence is TGTGCCAGCAGCCCCAGGGACAGAAAAGAGACCCAGTACTTC. The encoded protein is CASSPRDRKETQYF. The full variable domain, with the rest looked up from reference TRBV11-3 and TRBJ2-5, is EAGVVQSPRYKIIEKKQPVAFWCNPISGHNTLYWYLQNLGQGPELLIRYENEEAVDDSQLPKDRFSAERLKGVDSTLKIQPAELGDSAVYLCASSPRDRKETQYFGPGTRLLVL.